Listed here are 7 T cell receptor beta chains from one sample, sequenced in a study of cytomegalovirus exposure and HLA in healthy donors. PCR involved 60 Vbeta and 13 Jbeta primers. The protocol was immunoSEQ multiplex PCR, while the TCRdb copy is restricted to in-frame clones and leaves out a portion. The table has more than 150,000 clones, around 80% seen once; the top ten hold 2% to 2.5%. Sequencing input: PBMCs. The receptors were gathered from a woman in her twenties or thirties in good health and CMV-seronegative.

This clone was counted once. The chain uses TRBV27 and TRBJ2-7; the match to TRBD2 covers 8 bases. After removal of 7 bases from V and 3 bases from J, the junction contained 20 bases not matched to a gene. CDR3 length: 18 residues. Germline CDR1 reads MNHEY; CDR2 reads SMNVEV (reference sequence). This CDR3 is CASNPSGTRRINLYEQYF. In nucleotides, the CDR3 is TGTGCCAGCAACCCCTCCGGGACTAGAAGGATAAATCTCTACGAGCAGTACTTC.

This sequence joins TRBV9 and TRBJ2-4; 12 bases are shared with TRBD1. Germline V gene sequence: CDR1 SGDLS, CDR2 YYNGEE. V lost 3 bases, J lost 0 bases, and 10 bases stayed unmatched. The CDR3 spans 19 residues. The CDR3 DNA follows: TGTGCCAGCAGCGAGGGGACAGGGGGCTTTTCGGGAGCCAAAAACATTCAGTACTTC. It translates to CASSEGTGGFSGAKNIQYF.

This clone was detected a few times. The rearrangement links TRBV25-1 to TRBJ1-2; possible D gene TRBD1, 6 bases. Trimming stripped 6 bases from V and 8 bases from J, with 22 bases between. Germline values: CDR1 MGHDK, CDR2 SYGVNS. CDR3 length: 15 residues. CDR3 region: CASSHPQGGSRGYTF. CDR3 nucleotide sequence: TGTGCCAGCAGCCACCCTCAAGGGGGATCTAGGGGCTACACCTTC.

The V and J genes are TRBV30 and TRBJ1-1; D remains ambiguous. The germline V gene encodes CDR1 GTSNPN and CDR2 SVGIG (reference sequence). V gave up 4 bases and J gave up 2 bases, with 11 bases separating them. This CDR3 has 13 amino acids. This chain's CDR3 is CAWISLANTEAFF. DNA of the CDR3: TGTGCCTGGATTAGTCTAGCAAACACTGAAGCTTTCTTT.

The chain recombines TRBV6-5 with TRBJ2-1, with no clear D. The V gene lost 3 bases and the J gene lost 5 bases, with 2 bases spanning the gap. This CDR3 region has 11 residues. Per germline, CDR1 MNHEY and CDR2 SVGAGI. CDR3 in DNA: TGTGCCAGCAGTTATAACAATGAGCAGTTCTTC. Protein product: CASSYNNEQFF.

This clone was counted between two and nine times. CDR3 sequence: CASSQGGMGLTNEKLFF. Here the CDR3 DNA reads TGTGCCAGCAGCCAAGGGGGGATGGGACTGACTAATGAAAAACTGTTTTTT. The chain links TRBV4-2 to TRBJ1-4, with D possibly matching TRBD1 (5 bases). Trimming shortened V by 1 base and J by 2 bases, and 14 bases separated the two germline ends. The CDR3 covers 17 residues. Germline V gene lookup returns CDR1 LGHNA and CDR2 YNFKEQ.

This clone was observed a single time. The chain couples TRBV7-2 to TRBJ2-7; maybe TRBD1 (6 bases). CDR1 SGHTA and CDR2 FQGNSA come from the germline V gene. This CDR3 spans 14 amino acids. The V gene lost 5 bases and the J gene lost 3 bases, with 14 bases spanning the gap. The CDR3 protein is CASSPRQDLYEQYF. The CDR3 DNA reads as TGTGCCAGCAGCCCGCGACAGGACCTCTACGAGCAGTACTTC.